The T cell receptor beta chain described here comes from a study of early T cells in non-severe SARS-CoV-2 infection. The protocol attached unique molecular identifiers to individual cDNA molecules. Each CDR3 protein is one row after TCRdb ran MiXCR on the 5' RACE reads. The sample records 95,000 to 150,000 distinct CDR3 sequences, 15% being singletons. The CDR3 runs to 15 residues. Germline CDR1 is DFQATT and CDR2 is SNEGSKA (reference sequence). The V end was cut by 3 bases, the J end by 7 bases, with 20 bases between. This clonotype was counted only a few times. Source material: whole blood. This clonotype was obtained from an adult who was a healthcare worker with PCR-confirmed SARS-CoV-2 infection or an uninfected control (not recorded which). This chain joins TRBV20-1 and TRBJ2-3; tentatively, D is TRBD2 (6 bases). CDR3 coding DNA: TGCAGTGCTAGCGATCCGCGGGACGGGGCAAATACGCAGTATTTT. Translation gives CSASDPRDGANTQYF.